This entry lists 2 T cell receptor beta chains sequenced from one sample in a study of blood T cell repertoires in COVID-19. The repertoire was sequenced with immunoSEQ multiplex PCR; TCRdb's copy has only in-frame clones and lacks some. Among approximately 300,000 clones listed, roughly nine tenths were seen once. Sequencing was performed on PBMCs or T cells enriched from blood (not recorded which). These receptors were collected from a woman between 25 and 40 years old who had recovered from COVID-19.

A few counts support this clone. The chain employs TRBV10-2 and TRBJ1-4, with 10 bases lining up with TRBD1. The CDR3 extends over 15 amino acids. After removal of 9 bases from V and 4 bases from J, the junction contained 8 bases not matched to a gene. From germline, CDR1 is WSHSY and CDR2 SAAADI. Here the CDR3 reads CARETGGWGNEKLFF. CDR3 coding DNA: TGCGCCAGAGAGACAGGGGGCTGGGGTAATGAAAAACTGTTTTTT.

The rearrangement uses TRBV10-1 and TRBJ1-1, with D unclear. The CDR3 has 13 residues. V lost 5 bases, J lost 1 base, and 8 bases lay in between. CDR1 is WNHNN, CDR2 SYGVQD, per germline (reference sequence). The chain's CDR3 is CASSRTANTEAFF. DNA for the CDR3: TGCGCCAGCAGTCGAACAGCGAACACTGAAGCTTTCTTT.